This T cell receptor (beta chain) was identified in a study of graft-versus-host responses after intestinal transplantation. Looking at the study overall: All of the recipients had induction that used anti-thymocyte globulin, then tacrolimus and steroids for approximately 3 years.

Profiling relied on immunoSEQ multiplex PCR, and the TCRdb table lists in-frame clones only, not all of them. The table records under 85,000 clones, roughly 94% of them present only once. As for this clone: What it binds is not known.

CDR1 and CDR2 from the germline V gene are MGHRA and YSYEKL. V shed 1 base and J shed 2 bases, with 6 bases lying between them. This CDR3 comprises 13 residues. General study points: Some patients had graft-donor T cell macrochimerism, and their allografts showed high graft-versus-host to host-versus-graft clonal ratios. In recipient marrow, GvH clones were found, and some appeared first in ileum or blood.

Source: unstimulated CD8+ T cells sorted from spleen or lymph node cells, taken before intestinal transplant. The clonotype originates from a human donor who received an intestinal transplant. This chain uses TRBV4-1 with TRBJ2-7; D perhaps matches TRBD1 (5 bases). The DNA of the CDR3 is TGCGCCAGCAGCCAAGCAGGGACCTACGAGCAGTACTTC. This codes for CASSQAGTYEQYF.